Sequencing of this T cell receptor (beta chain) was carried out in a study of T cell changes during pregnancy in multiple sclerosis. Sequencing was performed with immunoSEQ multiplex PCR; in TCRdb, only in-frame clones are kept and a portion is missing. The sample contains about 79,000 clones, just under 95% of which appear only once. The CDR3 runs 14 residues. V was shortened by 1 base and J by 7 bases, with 11 bases between the two germline ends. Per the germline V gene, CDR1 is LGHNA and CDR2 is YNFKEQ. This TCR came from a female donor in good health, enrolled as a control in a pregnancy study. The V gene is TRBV4-2, the J gene TRBJ2-1; possible D gene TRBD1, 6 bases. This specimen was peripheral blood, taken in the second trimester of pregnancy. CDR3 sequence reads: CASSQVGGGNEQFF. CDR3 DNA: TGTGCCAGCAGCCAAGTAGGGGGTGGGAATGAGCAGTTCTTC.